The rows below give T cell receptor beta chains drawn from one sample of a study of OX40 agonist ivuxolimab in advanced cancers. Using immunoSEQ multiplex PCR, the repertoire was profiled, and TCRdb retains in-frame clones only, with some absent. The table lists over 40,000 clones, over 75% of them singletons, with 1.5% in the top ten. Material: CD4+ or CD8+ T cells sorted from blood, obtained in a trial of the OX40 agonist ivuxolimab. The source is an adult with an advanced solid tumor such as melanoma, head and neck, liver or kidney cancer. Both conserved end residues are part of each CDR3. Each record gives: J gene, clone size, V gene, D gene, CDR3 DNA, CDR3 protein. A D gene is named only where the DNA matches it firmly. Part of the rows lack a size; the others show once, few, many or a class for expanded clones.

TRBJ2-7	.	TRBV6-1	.	TGTGCCAGCCTGTTCGGCAGGGACTACGAGCAGTACTTC	CASLFGRDYEQYF
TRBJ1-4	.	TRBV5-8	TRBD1	TGTGCCAGCAGAACCCAGGGACAGAAACTGTTTTTT	CASRTQGQKLFF
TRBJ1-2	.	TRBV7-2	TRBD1	TGTGCCAGCAGCTACGCAGATACTGGGACAGGGTCTGGGGGCTACACCTTC	CASSYADTGTGSGGYTF
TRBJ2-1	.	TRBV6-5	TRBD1	TGTGCCAGCAGTTCCCGGGACAGGGGTATCAATGAGCAGTTCTTC	CASSSRDRGINEQFF
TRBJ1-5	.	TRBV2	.	TGTGCCAGCAGTACCTCGGAGAGTCAGCCCCAGCATTTT	CASSTSESQPQHF
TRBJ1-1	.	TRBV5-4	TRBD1	TGTGCCAGCAGCTCGCAGGGGGCAGGAGCTTTCTTT	CASSSQGAGAFF
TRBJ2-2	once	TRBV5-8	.	TGTGCCAGCAGCCAGGGGGGCGCGAACACCGGGGAGCTGTTTTTT	CASSQGGANTGELFF
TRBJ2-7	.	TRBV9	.	TGTGCCAGCAGCGTGGGCAGGGGTTACGACGAGCAGTACTTC	CASSVGRGYDEQYF
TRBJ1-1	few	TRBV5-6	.	TGTGCCAGCAGTTCTGTAAAAGGGGCGGGTAAGAACACTGAAGCTTTCTTT	CASSSVKGAGKNTEAFF
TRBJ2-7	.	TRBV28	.	TGTGCCAGCAGTCATCGGGACATCTCTGACTTC	CASSHRDISDF
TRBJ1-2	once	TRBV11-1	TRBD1	TGTGCCAGCAGCTGGACAGGGGACGGGACTAACTATGGCTACACCTTC	CASSWTGDGTNYGYTF